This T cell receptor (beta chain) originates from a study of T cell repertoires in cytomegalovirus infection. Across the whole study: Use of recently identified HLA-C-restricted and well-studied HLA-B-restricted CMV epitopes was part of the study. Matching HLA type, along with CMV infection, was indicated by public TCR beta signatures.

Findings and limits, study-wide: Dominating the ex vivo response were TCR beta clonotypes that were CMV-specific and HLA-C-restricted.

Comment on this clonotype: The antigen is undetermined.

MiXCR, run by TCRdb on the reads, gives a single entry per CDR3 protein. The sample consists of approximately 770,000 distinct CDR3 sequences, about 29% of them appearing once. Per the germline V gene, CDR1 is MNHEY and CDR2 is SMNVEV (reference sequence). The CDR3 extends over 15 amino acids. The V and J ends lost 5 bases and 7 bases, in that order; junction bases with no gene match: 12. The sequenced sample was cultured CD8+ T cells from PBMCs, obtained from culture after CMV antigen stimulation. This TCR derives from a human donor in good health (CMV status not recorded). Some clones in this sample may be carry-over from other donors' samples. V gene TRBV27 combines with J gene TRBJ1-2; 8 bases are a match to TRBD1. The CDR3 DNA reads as TGTGCCAGCAGTCCCTTAACCAGGGGGCTGGTTGGCTACACCTTC. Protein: CASSPLTRGLVGYTF.